This entry is about one T cell receptor (beta chain). Some clones are missing from TCRdb's copy, which holds only in-frame ones; the method was immunoSEQ multiplex PCR. This sample has over 2 million clones, with roughly 96% found just once. The data originate from a study of shared clonotypes between healthy human individuals. Germline CDR1 reads SGHRS; CDR2 reads YFSETQ. The CDR3 runs to 15 residues. J gave up 15 bases and V 3 bases, and 13 bases lay outside the gene matches. The sequence was collected from a man younger than 35 in good health. The rearrangement joins TRBV5-1 to TRBJ1-6; 9 bases are a match to TRBD1. Input material: naive CD4+ T cells sorted from blood. Regarding subset: CD45RA+ positively selected. CDR3 residues: CASSSDRTGGDRLHF. CDR3 nucleotide sequence: TGCGCCAGCAGCTCGGACCGCACAGGGGGCGATCGCCTCCACTTT.